This record looks at one T cell receptor beta chain sequence and its context. The authors' processing: Amplification from reference gene primers served as the basis for estimated nucleated cell counts. The repertoire was sequenced with immunoSEQ multiplex PCR; TCRdb's copy has only in-frame clones and lacks some. D and trimming were read from the DNA, whereas the V and J calls and clone size are those reported in that table. Among roughly 100,000 clones listed, roughly 80% were seen once. These data come from a study of blood T cell repertoires in COVID-19. Turning to the study itself: Whether acute or convalescent, the COVID-19 samples came from the United States, Italy and Spain. The cDNA or gDNA used as material had been derived from T cells, B-cell-depleted T cells, or PBMCs.

Trimming cost V 3 bases and J 7 bases, with 19 bases left between them. CDR1 is MNHNS and CDR2 is SASEGT in the germline V gene. The CDR3 length is 16 residues. The TCR sequence derives from a woman of 80 years or more with acute or convalescent COVID-19. The J gene is TRBJ1-5, the V gene TRBV6-1; D possibly corresponds to TRBD1 (6 bases). Sequenced material: peripheral blood. CDR3 DNA sequence: TGTGCCAGCAGTGATTTGTCGTTTGGGGGCGTACAGCCCCAGCATTTT. This translates into CASSDLSFGGVQPQHF.